The rows below give T cell receptor beta chains drawn from one sample of a study of T cell changes during pregnancy in multiple sclerosis. Assay used: immunoSEQ multiplex PCR; TCRdb lists only in-frame clones, some missing. The sample has more than 65,000 clones, 85% to 90% seen once. Here the sequenced sample was peripheral blood, taken after pregnancy. The receptors here all came from a female donor in good health, enrolled as a control in a pregnancy study. Each CDR3 is given with its conserved first and last residue. The D gene is left open where the match is weak.

cdr3_aa: CASSLVSSGGWEQYF
cdr3_nt: TGTGCCAGCAGCTTAGTGTCTAGCGGGGGGTGGGAGCAGTACTTC
v_call: TRBV7-2
d_call: TRBD2
j_call: TRBJ2-7

cdr3_aa: CASSIRDRGFQETQYF
cdr3_nt: TGTGCCAGTAGTATCAGGGACAGGGGTTTCCAAGAGACCCAGTACTTC
v_call: TRBV19
d_call: TRBD1
j_call: TRBJ2-5

cdr3_aa: CAILAGAQDEQFF
cdr3_nt: TGTGCCATTTTAGCGGGGGCCCAGGATGAGCAGTTCTTC
v_call: TRBV10-3
d_call: TRBD2
j_call: TRBJ2-1

cdr3_aa: CASSLGAAFYGYTF
cdr3_nt: TGTGCCAGCAGTTTAGGAGCAGCCTTCTATGGCTACACCTTC
v_call: TRBV27
d_call: NA
j_call: TRBJ1-2

cdr3_aa: CASSVTSGLSYEQYF
cdr3_nt: TGTGCCAGCAGTGTGACTAGCGGACTCTCCTACGAGCAGTACTTC
v_call: TRBV6-6
d_call: TRBD2
j_call: TRBJ2-7

cdr3_aa: CASSQVGYYGYTF
cdr3_nt: TGTGCCAGCAGCCAAGTCGGGTACTATGGCTACACCTTC
v_call: TRBV14
d_call: NA
j_call: TRBJ1-2

cdr3_aa: CASRPPRRRAEAFF
cdr3_nt: TGTGCCAGCAGACCCCCGAGGCGGCGGGCTGAAGCTTTCTTT
v_call: TRBV27
d_call: NA
j_call: TRBJ1-1

cdr3_aa: CATRLRDRTIAGAAETQYF
cdr3_nt: TGTGCCACCCGATTACGGGACAGGACCATAGCGGGAGCTGCAGAGACCCAGTACTTC
v_call: TRBV10-3
d_call: NA
j_call: TRBJ2-5

cdr3_aa: CASSQDPGLQGLSGNTIYF
cdr3_nt: TGCGCCAGCAGCCAAGACCCGGGACTACAGGGACTCTCTGGAAACACCATATATTTT
v_call: TRBV4-1
d_call: NA
j_call: TRBJ1-3

cdr3_aa: CASSQDRDFSYNEQFF
cdr3_nt: TGCGCCAGCAGCCAAGATCGGGACTTCTCCTACAATGAGCAGTTCTTC
v_call: TRBV4-3
d_call: NA
j_call: TRBJ2-1

cdr3_aa: CSAEPRTSGRQNEQFF
cdr3_nt: TGCAGCGCCGAGCCCCGGACTAGCGGGAGACAGAATGAGCAGTTCTTC
v_call: TRBV29-1
d_call: TRBD2
j_call: TRBJ2-1

cdr3_aa: CASSFHSGNTIYF
cdr3_nt: TGTGCCAGCAGTTTTCACTCTGGAAACACCATATATTTT
v_call: TRBV27
d_call: NA
j_call: TRBJ1-3

cdr3_aa: CASSVTPDLELWRGDTDTQYF
cdr3_nt: TGTGCCAGCAGCGTAACCCCCGACCTCGAGCTCTGGCGGGGAGACACAGATACGCAGTATTTT
v_call: TRBV9
d_call: NA
j_call: TRBJ2-3

cdr3_aa: CASSQGRDTVGNEQFF
cdr3_nt: TGCGCCAGCAGCCAAGGCCGGGACACGGTAGGGAATGAGCAGTTCTTC
v_call: TRBV4-1
d_call: NA
j_call: TRBJ2-1

cdr3_aa: CASSPTDRVNTGELFF
cdr3_nt: TGTGCCAGCAGCCCGACGGACAGGGTTAACACCGGGGAGCTGTTTTTT
v_call: TRBV5-4
d_call: TRBD1
j_call: TRBJ2-2

cdr3_aa: CATSGQGYGYTF
cdr3_nt: TGTGCCACCTCGGGACAGGGGTATGGCTACACCTTC
v_call: TRBV10-3
d_call: TRBD1
j_call: TRBJ1-2